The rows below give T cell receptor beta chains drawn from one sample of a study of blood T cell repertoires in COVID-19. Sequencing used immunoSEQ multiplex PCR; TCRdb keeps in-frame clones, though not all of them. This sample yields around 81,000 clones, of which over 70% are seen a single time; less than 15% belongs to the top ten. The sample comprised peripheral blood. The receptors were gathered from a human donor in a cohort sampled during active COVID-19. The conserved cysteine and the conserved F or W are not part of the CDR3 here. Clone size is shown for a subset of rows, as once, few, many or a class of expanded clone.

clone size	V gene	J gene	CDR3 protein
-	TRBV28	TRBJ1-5	ASSLNPPGDSNQPQH
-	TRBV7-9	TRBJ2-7	ASSSSSYEQY
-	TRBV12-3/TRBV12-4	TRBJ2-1	AARGEYNEQF
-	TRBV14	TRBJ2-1	ASSQEAGGPWNEQF
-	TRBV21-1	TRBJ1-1	ASTPIPLQGGTEAF
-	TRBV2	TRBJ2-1	ASSETGWAYNEQF
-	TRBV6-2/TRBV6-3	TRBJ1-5	ASSYYRGRDWPQH
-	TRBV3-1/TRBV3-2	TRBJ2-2	ASSQGSGTGELF
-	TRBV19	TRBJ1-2	ASSMMAMRGYT
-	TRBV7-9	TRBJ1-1	ASSPAYRTRGTEAF
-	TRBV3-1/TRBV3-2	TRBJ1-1	ASSQDRFRAF
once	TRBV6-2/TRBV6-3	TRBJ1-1	ASSFPRWSLNLNTEAF
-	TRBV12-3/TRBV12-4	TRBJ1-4	ASSRTGNEKLF
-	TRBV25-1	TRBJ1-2	ATRPSGTVGYGYT
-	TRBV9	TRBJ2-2	ASSVAPSGGGGTGELF
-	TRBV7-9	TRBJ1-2	ASSLAADRGLNGYT
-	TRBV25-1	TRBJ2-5	ASSGPPKSGTQY
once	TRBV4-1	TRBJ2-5	ASSQRVAGGREETQY
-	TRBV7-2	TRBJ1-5	ASSDRVGNQPQH
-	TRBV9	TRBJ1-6	ASSPKMSGISPLH
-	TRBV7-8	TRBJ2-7	ASSARDSYTYEQY
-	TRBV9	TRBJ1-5	ASSVAESNQPQH
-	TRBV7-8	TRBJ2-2	ASSSQGLAGTGELF
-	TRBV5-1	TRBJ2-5	ASSLARSGPDGETQY
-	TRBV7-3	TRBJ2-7	ASSLDSSYEQY
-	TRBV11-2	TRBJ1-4	ASSLDYGSVEKLF
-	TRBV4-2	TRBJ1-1	ASAPGPPETGGTEAF
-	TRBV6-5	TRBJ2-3	ASSSGTSGGYTQY
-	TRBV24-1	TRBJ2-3	ATSDLRGNTQY
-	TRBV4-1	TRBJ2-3	ASSQGLAGGEDTQY
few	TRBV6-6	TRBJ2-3	ASSSPSRNRDTQY
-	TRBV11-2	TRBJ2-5	ASSSRPGGGETQY
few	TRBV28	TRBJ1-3	ASSTGGTGNTIY
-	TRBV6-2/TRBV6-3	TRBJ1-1	ASSPTPRTGGTEAF
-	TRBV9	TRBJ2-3	ASSGLAGGTQY
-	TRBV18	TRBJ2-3	ASSPGLARGDTQY
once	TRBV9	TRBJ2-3	ASSDREGTDTQY
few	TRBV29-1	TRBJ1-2	SVGGPPAGGYT
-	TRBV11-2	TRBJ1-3	ASSSYQGAVGGNTIY
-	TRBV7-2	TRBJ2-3	ASNRGMSTDTQY
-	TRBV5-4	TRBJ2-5	ASSLTGRKDQY
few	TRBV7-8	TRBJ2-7	ASSLVGTNTYEQY
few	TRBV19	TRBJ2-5	ASGDRAGETQY
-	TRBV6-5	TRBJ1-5	ASTPLAGSQPQH
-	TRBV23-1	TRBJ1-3	ASSPGQGASGNTIY
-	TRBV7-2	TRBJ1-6	ASSPPDRNNSPLH
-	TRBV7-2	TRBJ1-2	ASSFRLPGQSGYT
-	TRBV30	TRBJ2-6	AWSAQVTGANVLT
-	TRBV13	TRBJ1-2	ASSLRDRVYVGYT